This is a list of T cell receptor beta chains from one sample in a study of blood T cells in healthy people across ages. TCRdb fed the 5' RACE reads into MiXCR, producing one record per CDR3 protein. The table records some 1,500,000 distinct CDR3 sequences, around 40% of them present only once. Sequences were obtained from blood. The receptors were gathered from a woman aged 18 to 35 in good health. The CDR3 runs from the conserved cysteine through the conserved F or W. The D gene is left open where the match is weak. Expanded clones get a size class; other rows say once, few or many, or leave the size out.

J | V | size | D | CDR3 | DNA
TRBJ2-5 | TRBV5-1 | many | TRBD1 | CASSEATGGETQYF | TGCGCCAGCAGCGAGGCGACAGGGGGAGAGACCCAGTACTTC
TRBJ2-3 | TRBV20-1 | - | - | CSAKGRGTDTQYF | TGCAGTGCTAAGGGCAGGGGCACAGATACGCAGTATTTT
TRBJ2-7 | TRBV13 | - | - | CASSSTLVYEQYF | TGTGCCAGCAGCTCTACCTTGGTCTACGAGCAGTACTTC
TRBJ2-1 | TRBV20-1 | - | - | CSTTIGGSYNEQFF | TGCAGTACTACCATAGGGGGCTCCTACAATGAGCAGTTCTTC
TRBJ2-7 | TRBV4-1 | - | - | CASSQDMAYPTYEQYF | TGCGCCAGCAGCCAAGATATGGCCTACCCAACCTACGAGCAGTACTTC
TRBJ2-1 | TRBV28 | many | TRBD1 | CASSSGGYNEQFF | TGTGCCAGCAGTTCAGGGGGCTACAATGAGCAGTTCTTC
TRBJ1-2 | TRBV6-5 | - | TRBD1 | CASSFRTGTAYGYTF | TGTGCCAGCAGTTTCCGCACCGGGACAGCCTATGGCTACACCTTC
TRBJ2-7 | TRBV12-3/TRBV12-4 | - | TRBD2 | CASTVGERGGIQYF | TGTGCCAGCACCGTGGGCGAGCGGGGGGGGATTCAGTACTTC
TRBJ2-7 | TRBV5-1 | few | - | CASSLELRGYSYEQYF | TGCGCCAGCAGCTTGGAATTGAGGGGATACTCCTACGAGCAGTACTTC
TRBJ2-7 | TRBV4-1 | once | TRBD2 | CASSQEWGLAYNEQYF | TGCGCCAGCAGCCAAGAATGGGGACTAGCTTACAATGAGCAGTACTTC
TRBJ2-2 | TRBV20-1 | - | - | CSARGTATGELFF | TGCAGTGCTAGAGGGACTGCCACCGGGGAGCTGTTTTTT
TRBJ1-1 | TRBV9 | - | TRBD1 | CASSVGDPGGLTEAFF | TGTGCCAGCAGCGTGGGGGACCCAGGGGGCTTGACTGAAGCTTTCTTT
TRBJ2-5 | TRBV20-1 | - | - | CSASSNWAVANEQYF | TGCAGTGCTAGTTCGAATTGGGCGGTCGCCAATGAGCAGTACTTC
TRBJ2-3 | TRBV20-1 | - | - | CSASPTTRSTQYF | TGCAGTGCTAGCCCAACGACTAGGAGTACGCAGTATTTT
TRBJ1-2 | TRBV5-4 | - | - | CASSSQGTDGYTF | TGTGCCAGCAGCAGCCAGGGTACGGATGGCTACACCTTC
TRBJ2-1 | TRBV4-3 | few | TRBD2 | CASSQTGTSSYNEQFF | TGCGCCAGCAGCCAAACCGGGACTAGCTCCTACAATGAGCAGTTCTTC
TRBJ2-3 | TRBV27 | - | TRBD1 | CASSHTGTGEDTQYF | TGTGCCAGCAGTCACACCGGGACAGGGGAAGATACGCAGTATTTT
TRBJ1-4 | TRBV13 | - | - | CASRVGGRREKLFF | TGTGCCAGCAGGGTTGGGGGCCGGAGAGAAAAACTGTTTTTT
TRBJ1-2 | TRBV6-6 | few | - | CASSYSRGRHGYTF | TGTGCCAGCAGTTACTCGCGTGGGAGGCATGGCTACACCTTC
TRBJ2-1 | TRBV30 | - | - | CAFMDYREQFF | TGTGCCTTCATGGACTATCGCGAGCAGTTCTTC
TRBJ2-7 | TRBV25-1 | once | TRBD1 | CASSDRGRGTYEQYF | TGTGCCAGCAGTGATAGAGGCAGGGGGACCTACGAGCAGTACTTC
TRBJ1-1 | TRBV10-3 | - | - | CAISLGDEAFF | TGTGCCATCAGTCTGGGGGATGAGGCTTTCTTT
TRBJ1-2 | TRBV14 | - | TRBD1 | CASSRSTGVLRYTF | TGTGCCAGCAGCCGATCGACAGGGGTTTTGCGCTACACCTTC
TRBJ1-5 | TRBV20-1 | many | - | CSARVPGGGNQPQHF | TGCAGTGCTAGAGTTCCAGGAGGGGGCAATCAGCCCCAGCATTTT
TRBJ2-3 | TRBV18 | - | TRBD2 | CASSPGLAGDPSTDTQYF | TGTGCCAGCTCACCAGGGCTAGCGGGAGATCCTAGCACAGATACGCAGTATTTT
TRBJ1-2 | TRBV7-9 | - | - | CASSATGRHNYGYTF | TGTGCCAGCAGCGCAACAGGCCGTCATAACTATGGCTACACCTTC
TRBJ1-2 | TRBV6-5 | many | TRBD1 | CASSYRDRGYGYTF | TGTGCCAGCAGTTACCGGGACAGGGGCTATGGCTACACCTTC
TRBJ2-3 | TRBV20-1 | - | TRBD2 | CSATGTSYIWVDTQYF | TGCAGTGCCACCGGGACTAGTTATATTTGGGTAGATACGCAGTATTTT
TRBJ2-4 | TRBV13 | - | - | CASSGGQNIQYF | TGTGCCAGCAGCGGGGGACAAAACATTCAGTACTTC
TRBJ1-2 | TRBV7-6 | few | - | CASSHLGRRLGYTF | TGTGCCAGCAGCCATTTGGGCCGCCGCCTTGGCTACACCTTC
TRBJ2-1 | TRBV5-1 | - | TRBD1 | CASSPNRGQCNEQFF | TGCGCCAGCAGCCCGAACCGGGGACAGTGCAATGAGCAGTTCTTC
TRBJ1-1 | TRBV6-5 | many | - | CASSYGTNTEAFF | TGTGCCAGCAGTTACGGGACGAACACTGAAGCTTTCTTT
TRBJ2-1 | TRBV9 | - | TRBD2 | CASSVESGRVNEQFF | TGTGCCAGCAGCGTAGAGAGCGGGAGGGTGAATGAGCAGTTCTTC
TRBJ1-1 | TRBV7-2 | - | TRBD1 | CASSLTWPGQGYTEAFF | TGTGCCAGCAGCCTGACTTGGCCGGGACAGGGGTACACTGAAGCTTTCTTT
TRBJ2-4 | TRBV25-1 | - | - | CASSESREPKNIQYF | TGTGCCAGCAGTGAATCGAGGGAACCCAAAAACATTCAGTACTTC
TRBJ1-2 | TRBV12-3/TRBV12-4 | - | - | CASSLVNSYGYTF | TGTGCCAGCAGTTTAGTTAACAGCTATGGCTACACCTTC
TRBJ2-3 | TRBV12-3/TRBV12-4 | few | - | CASSFYRGFTDTQYF | TGTGCCAGCAGTTTTTATCGGGGGTTCACAGATACGCAGTATTTT
TRBJ2-3 | TRBV5-1 | - | - | CASSLMGIPDTQYF | TGCGCCAGCAGCTTGATGGGGATCCCAGATACGCAGTATTTT
TRBJ2-1 | TRBV6-6 | once | TRBD1 | CASSRRGQGASYNEQFF | TGTGCCAGCAGTCGGCGGGGACAGGGGGCTTCCTACAATGAGCAGTTCTTC
TRBJ2-7 | TRBV10-3 | - | TRBD2 | CAISESTGLAGSPTYEQYF | TGTGCCATCAGTGAGTCGACGGGACTAGCGGGGTCCCCTACCTACGAGCAGTACTTC
TRBJ2-7 | TRBV20-1 | - | - | CSASRRHYEQYF | TGCAGTGCTAGCCGCAGGCACTACGAGCAGTACTTC
TRBJ1-2 | TRBV15 | - | - | CATSPRGSFNYGYTF | TGTGCCACCAGCCCCCGCGGGAGTTTTAACTATGGCTACACCTTC
TRBJ2-7 | TRBV20-1 | - | - | CSAKGQAYEQYF | TGCAGTGCTAAAGGGCAGGCCTACGAGCAGTACTTC
TRBJ2-1 | TRBV28 | - | - | CASSFRVTPQGGSYNEQFF | TGTGCCAGCAGTTTCCGGGTTACTCCCCAAGGGGGTTCCTACAATGAGCAGTTCTTC
TRBJ1-4 | TRBV7-2 | few | TRBD1 | CASSLLRGGKGNEKLFF | TGTGCCAGCAGCTTATTACGAGGGGGCAAGGGTAATGAAAAACTGTTTTTT
TRBJ2-5 | TRBV9 | - | - | CASSVANNLAEQYF | TGTGCCAGCAGCGTAGCAAATAATCTTGCTGAGCAGTACTTC
TRBJ2-7 | TRBV10-3 | - | - | CATRISETPYF | TGTGCCACACGGATAAGTGAGACCCCGTACTTC
TRBJ2-7 | TRBV27 | - | - | CASRMFDSYEQYF | TGTGCCAGCAGAATGTTCGACAGCTACGAGCAGTACTTC
TRBJ1-4 | TRBV6-6 | - | TRBD1 | CASLPPGQGNEKLFF | TGTGCCAGCCTTCCACCCGGACAGGGGAATGAAAAACTGTTTTTT
TRBJ2-1 | TRBV9 | - | - | CASGEGEYNEQFF | TGTGCCAGCGGCGAGGGGGAGTACAATGAGCAGTTCTTC
TRBJ1-2 | TRBV27 | - | TRBD1 | CASSPSFGTGVGYTF | TGTGCCAGCAGTCCGTCCTTTGGGACAGGGGTTGGCTACACCTTC
TRBJ1-1 | TRBV6-2/TRBV6-3 | - | - | CASSSQSNTEAFF | TGTGCCAGCAGTTCTCAGTCGAACACTGAAGCTTTCTTT
TRBJ2-2 | TRBV7-2 | - | - | CASSYQRNRVSGELFF | TGTGCCAGCAGCTATCAACGGAACAGGGTATCCGGGGAGCTGTTTTTT
TRBJ2-7 | TRBV15 | - | - | CATSRGRSYEQYF | TGTGCCACCAGCAGAGGACGGTCTTACGAGCAGTACTTC
TRBJ1-2 | TRBV6-4 | few | TRBD1 | CASSAQGGVDGYTF | TGTGCCAGCAGTGCTCAGGGGGGAGTGGATGGCTACACCTTC
TRBJ2-1 | TRBV6-2/TRBV6-3 | few | - | CATRRTVLHEQFF | TGTGCCACACGCCGGACCGTCCTCCATGAGCAGTTCTTC
TRBJ2-7 | TRBV11-2 | - | - | CASSPLVRGRNYEQYF | TGTGCCAGCAGCCCACTGGTCAGGGGTCGGAACTACGAGCAGTACTTC